Each of the 12 T cell receptor beta chains below was sequenced from the same sample in a study of shared clonotypes between healthy human individuals. The naive CD8 population came from CD45RO-negative cells selected for CCR7, without terminally differentiated effector memory CD45RA+ cells. Repertoires were generated with immunoSEQ multiplex PCR, while TCRdb's copy carries only in-frame clones and drops some. The table has hundreds of thousands of clones, under 95% seen once; the top ten hold approximately 25%. The sequenced sample consisted of naive CD8+ T cells sorted from blood. These receptors came from a man aged 25 to 40 in good health.

This chain uses TRBV5-6 with TRBJ2-7; D is perhaps TRBD1 or TRBD2 (6 bases each). V lost 4 bases and J lost 9, with 11 bases in between. Germline V CDR1 and CDR2: SGHDT, YYEEEE. The CDR3 is 11 amino acids. In nucleotides, the CDR3 is TGTGCCAGCAGCCTAGGAGGGGGGCAGTACTTC. Translated: CASSLGGGQYF.

This clone has only one observation. The chain employs TRBV4-3 and TRBJ2-7; no definite D call. With 1 base removed from V and 6 bases from J, the gap between germline ends came to 4 bases. The CDR3 has 11 residues. Looked up from germline, CDR1 is LGHNA and CDR2 is YSLEER. DNA for the CDR3: TGCGCCAGCAGCCAAGGTCGCGAGCAGTACTTC. Residues: CASSQGREQYF.

This clone was counted only a few times. V gene TRBV27 combines with J gene TRBJ2-7, with 9 bases that match TRBD1. Germline CDR1 is MNHEY and CDR2 is SMNVEV (reference sequence). Trimming cost V 4 bases and J 4 bases; bases outside gene matches: 8. The length of the CDR3 is 15 residues. The CDR3 spells CASSYAGTGTYEQYF. CDR3 bases: TGTGCCAGCAGTTATGCCGGGACAGGGACGTACGAGCAGTACTTC.

The chain combines TRBV30 with TRBJ2-3; D is unclear. Trimming took 4 bases from V and 1 from J, leaving 9 bases between them. The germline V gene encodes CDR1 GTSNPN and CDR2 SVGIG (reference sequence). The CDR3 is made up of 13 amino acids. The CDR3 nucleotides read TGTGCCTGGATAGGGCAGGGCACAGATACGCAGTATTTT. Encoded protein: CAWIGQGTDTQYF. Using reference TRBV30 and TRBJ2-3 for the parts outside the CDR3, the full variable domain is SQTIHQWPATLVQPVGSPLSLECTVEGTSNPNLYWYRQAAGRGLQLLFYSVGIGQISSEVPQNLSASRPQDRQFILSSKKLLLSDSGFYLCAWIGQGTDTQYFGPGTRLTVL.

This clone appeared once. The chain links TRBV2 to TRBJ1-1; unclear D gene. Germline V gene sequence: CDR1 SNHLY, CDR2 FYNNEI. Trimming stripped 3 bases from V and 1 base from J, with 6 bases between. The CDR3 covers 13 residues. CDR3 bases: TGTGCCAGCAGTGATACGGCGAACACTGAAGCTTTCTTT. Translated, it gives CASSDTANTEAFF.

The chain has TRBV10-2 and TRBJ1-5; D remains ambiguous. The CDR3 extends over 16 amino acids. The germline V and J ends were trimmed by 5 bases and 1 base, with 15 bases remaining between them. Per germline, CDR1 WSHSY and CDR2 SAAADI. For the CDR3, the DNA is TGCGCCAGCAGTCAGGCGAGTTGGACGAGCAATCAGCCCCAGCATTTT. It specifies CASSQASWTSNQPQHF.

The rearrangement joins TRBV15 to TRBJ2-2; maybe TRBD1 (5 bases). The germline gives CDR1 LNHNV, CDR2 YYDKDF (reference sequence). This CDR3 has 17 amino acids. The germline V and J ends were trimmed by 0 bases and 6 bases, with 17 bases remaining between them. The CDR3 DNA reads TGTGCCACCAGCAGAGAAATCGGGCCAGGGCAGGCCGGGGAGCTGTTTTTT. This codes for CATSREIGPGQAGELFF.

This clone showed up just once. This rearrangement joins TRBV7-9 to TRBJ2-7, with 9 bases that match TRBD1. V lost 3 bases to trimming and J lost 5 bases; unmatched junction nucleotides: 14. CDR1 and CDR2 (germline): SEHNR, FQNEAQ (reference sequence). There are 17 residues in the CDR3. The CDR3 bases are TGTGCCAGCAGCTTGGGACAGGGTGGCGATAGGAGCCACGAGCAGTACTTC. As protein: CASSLGQGGDRSHEQYF.

The gene calls are TRBV5-1 and TRBJ2-7, with D tentatively TRBD1 (6 bases). In germline, CDR1 is SGHRS, CDR2 YFSETQ. Between the trimmed V and J ends, which lost 0 bases and 3 bases, there was a span of 16 bases. The CDR3 length is 16 residues. The CDR3 nucleotides are TGCGCCAGCAGCTTGGCCCCTGGACAGCCGGACTACGAGCAGTACTTC. As protein: CASSLAPGQPDYEQYF.

Written as DNA, the CDR3 is TGTGCCAGCAGCCCCCCCCAGGGGTATCGGTTCTTC. The encoded protein is CASSPPQGYRFF. The J gene is TRBJ2-1, the V gene TRBV7-9; D possibly corresponds to TRBD1 (6 bases). The length of the CDR3 is 12 residues. Looked up from germline, CDR1 is SEHNR and CDR2 is FQNEAQ (reference sequence). Trimming left V 5 bases short and J 15 bases short, with 17 bases between.

The CDR3 region has the DNA TGCAGCGTTGATGGGCGGGAGGGCCCTTCAGATACGCAGTATTTT. Amino acid sequence: CSVDGREGPSDTQYF. The chain employs TRBV29-1 and TRBJ2-3; TRBD2 aligns across 9 bases. The CDR3 spans 15 residues. Germline V gene lookup returns CDR1 SQVTM and CDR2 ANQGSEA. Trimming took 3 bases from V and 4 from J; bases not matched to a gene: 8.

This clone showed up just a few times. The gene calls are TRBV7-9 and TRBJ1-2, with unresolved D. The CDR3 is 12 residues long. Between the trimmed V and J ends, which lost 6 bases and 6 bases, there was a span of 11 bases. Germline assignment: CDR1 SEHNR and CDR2 FQNEAQ (reference sequence). The CDR3 DNA is TGTGCCAGCAGAGAGGAGTGGAATGGCTACACCTTC. It yields the protein CASREEWNGYTF.